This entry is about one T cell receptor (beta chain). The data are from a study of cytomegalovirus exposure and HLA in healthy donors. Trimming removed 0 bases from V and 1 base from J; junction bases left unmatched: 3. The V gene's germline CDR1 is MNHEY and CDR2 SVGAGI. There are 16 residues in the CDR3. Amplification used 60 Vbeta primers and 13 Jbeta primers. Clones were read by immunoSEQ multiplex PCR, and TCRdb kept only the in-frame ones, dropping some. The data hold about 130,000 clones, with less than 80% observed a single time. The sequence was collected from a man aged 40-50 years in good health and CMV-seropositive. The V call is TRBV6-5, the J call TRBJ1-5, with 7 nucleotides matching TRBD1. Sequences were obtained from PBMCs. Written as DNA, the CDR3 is TGTGCCAGCAGTTACTCCGGACAGGAGAGCAATCAGCCCCAGCATTTT. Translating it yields CASSYSGQESNQPQHF.